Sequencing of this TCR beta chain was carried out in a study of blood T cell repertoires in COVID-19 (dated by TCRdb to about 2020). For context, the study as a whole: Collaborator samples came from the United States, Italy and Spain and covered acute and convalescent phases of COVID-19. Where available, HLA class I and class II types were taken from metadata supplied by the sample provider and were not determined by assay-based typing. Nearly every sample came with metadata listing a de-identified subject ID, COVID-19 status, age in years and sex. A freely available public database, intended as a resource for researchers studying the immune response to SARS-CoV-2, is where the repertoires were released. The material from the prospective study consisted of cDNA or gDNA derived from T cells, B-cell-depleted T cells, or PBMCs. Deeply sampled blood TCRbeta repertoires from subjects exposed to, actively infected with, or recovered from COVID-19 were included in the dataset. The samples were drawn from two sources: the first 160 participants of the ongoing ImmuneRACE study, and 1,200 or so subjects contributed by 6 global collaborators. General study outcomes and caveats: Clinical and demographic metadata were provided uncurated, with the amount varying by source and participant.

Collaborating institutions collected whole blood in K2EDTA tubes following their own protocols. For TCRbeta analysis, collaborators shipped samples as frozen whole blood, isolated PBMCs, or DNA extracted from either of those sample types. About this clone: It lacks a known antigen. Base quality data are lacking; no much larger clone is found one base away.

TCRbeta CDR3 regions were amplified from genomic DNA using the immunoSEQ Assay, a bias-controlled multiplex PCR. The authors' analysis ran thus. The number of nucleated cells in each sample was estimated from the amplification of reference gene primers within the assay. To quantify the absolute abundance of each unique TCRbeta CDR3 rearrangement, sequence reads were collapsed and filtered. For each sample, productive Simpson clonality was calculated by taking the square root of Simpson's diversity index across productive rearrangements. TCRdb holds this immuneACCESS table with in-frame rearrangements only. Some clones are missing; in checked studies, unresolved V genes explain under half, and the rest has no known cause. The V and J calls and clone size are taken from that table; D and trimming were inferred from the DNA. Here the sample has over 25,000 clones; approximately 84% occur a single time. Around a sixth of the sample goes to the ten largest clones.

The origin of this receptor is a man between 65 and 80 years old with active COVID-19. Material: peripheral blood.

The DNA reads TGTGCCAGCAGCGTGCTAGCGGGGGGGCCGGAGACCCAGTACTTC. Translated, it gives CASSVLAGGPETQYF. The chain is made from TRBV11-3 and TRBJ2-5; a stretch of 12 junction bases matches TRBD2. In the germline V gene, CDR1 corresponds to SGHNT and CDR2 to YENEEA. V is trimmed back by 5 bases and J by 5 bases, and the junction contains 6 bases that no gene match accounts for. The CDR3 has 15 amino acids, counting the end cysteine and phenylalanine. Just CDR3 DNA is preserved here, 45 bases in frame from base 1.